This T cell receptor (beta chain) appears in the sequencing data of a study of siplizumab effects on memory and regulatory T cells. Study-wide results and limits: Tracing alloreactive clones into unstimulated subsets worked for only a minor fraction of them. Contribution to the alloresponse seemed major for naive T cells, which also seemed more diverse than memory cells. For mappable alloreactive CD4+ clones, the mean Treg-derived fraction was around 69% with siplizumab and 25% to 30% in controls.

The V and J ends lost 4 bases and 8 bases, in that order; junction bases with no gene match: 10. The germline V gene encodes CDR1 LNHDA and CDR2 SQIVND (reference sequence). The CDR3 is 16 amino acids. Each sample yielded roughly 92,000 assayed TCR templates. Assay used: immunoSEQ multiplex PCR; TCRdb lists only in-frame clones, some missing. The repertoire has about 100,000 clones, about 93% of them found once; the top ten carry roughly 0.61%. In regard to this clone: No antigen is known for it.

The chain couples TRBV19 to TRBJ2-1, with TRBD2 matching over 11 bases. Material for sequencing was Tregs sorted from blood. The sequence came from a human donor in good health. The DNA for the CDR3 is TGTGCCAGTAGTACAAAGGTAGCGGGAGGGCCCTATGAGCAGTTCTTC. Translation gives CASSTKVAGGPYEQFF.